The T cell receptor beta chain under discussion was sequenced for a study of blood T cell repertoires in COVID-19. Per the original data handling: Reference gene primer amplification yielded estimated nucleated cell counts. The protocol was immunoSEQ multiplex PCR, while the TCRdb copy is restricted to in-frame clones and leaves out a portion. That table furnishes V, J and clone size, whereas the DNA furnished D and trimming. The repertoire holds more than 200,000 clones, with about 88% as singletons. The V gene's germline CDR1 is MDHEN and CDR2 SYDVKM. V gave up 7 bases and J gave up 8 bases, with 20 bases separating them. The CDR3 totals 14 residues.

V gene TRBV28 combines with J gene TRBJ1-2; D is perhaps TRBD1 (6 bases). Sequenced input: peripheral blood. The TCR originated in a man between 65 and 85 years old with acute or convalescent COVID-19. In DNA form, the CDR3 reads TGTGCCAGCAATCGGGGGGGCCAGGGGAACGGCTACACCTTC. The encoded protein is CASNRGGQGNGYTF.